This record covers a single TCR beta chain. The CDR3 covers 16 residues. V gave up 3 bases and J gave up 5 bases; unmatched junction bases: 5. CDR1 SSHAT and CDR2 FNYEAQ come from the germline V gene (reference sequence). These data are taken from a study of blood T cell repertoires in COVID-19. Clones were sequenced by immunoSEQ multiplex PCR, and TCRdb holds only the in-frame ones, with some missing. This sample has 25,000 to 30,000 clones, with about 85% found just once. This receptor was identified in a man aged 70 or older with acute or convalescent COVID-19. The specimen was peripheral blood. The chain recombines TRBV7-7 with TRBJ2-5; 14 bases agree with TRBD2. The CDR3 DNA reads as TGTGCCAGCAGCTTGGGACTAGCGGGAGCCGGTGAGACCCAGTACTTC. Amino acids: CASSLGLAGAGETQYF.